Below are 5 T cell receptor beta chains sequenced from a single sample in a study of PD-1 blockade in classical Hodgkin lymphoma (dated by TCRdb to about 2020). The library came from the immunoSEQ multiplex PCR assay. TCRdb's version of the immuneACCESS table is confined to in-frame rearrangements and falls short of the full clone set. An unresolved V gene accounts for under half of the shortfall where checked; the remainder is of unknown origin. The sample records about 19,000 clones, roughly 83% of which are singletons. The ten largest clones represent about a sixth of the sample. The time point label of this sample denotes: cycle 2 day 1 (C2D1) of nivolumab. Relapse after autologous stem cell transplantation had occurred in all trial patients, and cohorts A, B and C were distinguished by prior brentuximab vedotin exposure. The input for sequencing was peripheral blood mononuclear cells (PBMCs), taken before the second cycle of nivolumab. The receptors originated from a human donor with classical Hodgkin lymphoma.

CDR3 loop: CASSPGGTTDTQYF. In nucleotides, the CDR3 is TGTGCCAGCAGCCCAGGGGGCACCACAGATACGCAGTATTTT. The chain recombines TRBV5-5 with TRBJ2-3, with 8 bases lining up with TRBD1. This CDR3 has 14 amino acids. Germline V gene data show CDR1 as SGHKS and CDR2 as YYEKEE (reference sequence). V lost 4 bases and J lost 2; bases outside the gene matches: 3.

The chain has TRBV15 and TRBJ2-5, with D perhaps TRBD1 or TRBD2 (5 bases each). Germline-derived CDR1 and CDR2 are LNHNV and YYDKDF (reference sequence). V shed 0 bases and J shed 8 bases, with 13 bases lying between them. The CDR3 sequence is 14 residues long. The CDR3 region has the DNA TGTGCCACCAGCAGAGACGGGACCTACAACACCCAGTACTTC. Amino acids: CATSRDGTYNTQYF.

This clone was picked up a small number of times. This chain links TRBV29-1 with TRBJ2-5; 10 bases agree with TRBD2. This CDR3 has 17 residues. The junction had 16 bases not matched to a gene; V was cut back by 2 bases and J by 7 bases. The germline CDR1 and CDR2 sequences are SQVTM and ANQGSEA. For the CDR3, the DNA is TGCAGCGTTGAAAACGGGACTAGCGCCGGCGGGGTTGGGACCCAGTACTTC. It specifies CSVENGTSAGGVGTQYF.

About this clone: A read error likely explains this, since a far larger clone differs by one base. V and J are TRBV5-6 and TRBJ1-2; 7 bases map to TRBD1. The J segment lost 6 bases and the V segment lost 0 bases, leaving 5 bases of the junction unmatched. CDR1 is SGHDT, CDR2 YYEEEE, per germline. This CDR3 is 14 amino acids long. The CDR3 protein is CASSLATGVHGYTF. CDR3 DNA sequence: TGTGCCAGCAGCTTGGCAACAGGGGTTCATGGCTACACCTTC.

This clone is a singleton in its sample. The CDR3 sequence is CASSSSSPAPNEKLFF. In DNA, the CDR3 is TGTGCCAGCAGTTCTTCCTCGCCCGCCCCTAATGAAAAACTGTTTTTT. V and J are TRBV6-5 and TRBJ1-4; D gene unclear. The V end was cut by 4 bases, the J end by 3 bases, with 15 bases between. The CDR3 sequence is 16 residues long. The V gene's germline CDR1 is MNHEY and CDR2 SVGAGI.